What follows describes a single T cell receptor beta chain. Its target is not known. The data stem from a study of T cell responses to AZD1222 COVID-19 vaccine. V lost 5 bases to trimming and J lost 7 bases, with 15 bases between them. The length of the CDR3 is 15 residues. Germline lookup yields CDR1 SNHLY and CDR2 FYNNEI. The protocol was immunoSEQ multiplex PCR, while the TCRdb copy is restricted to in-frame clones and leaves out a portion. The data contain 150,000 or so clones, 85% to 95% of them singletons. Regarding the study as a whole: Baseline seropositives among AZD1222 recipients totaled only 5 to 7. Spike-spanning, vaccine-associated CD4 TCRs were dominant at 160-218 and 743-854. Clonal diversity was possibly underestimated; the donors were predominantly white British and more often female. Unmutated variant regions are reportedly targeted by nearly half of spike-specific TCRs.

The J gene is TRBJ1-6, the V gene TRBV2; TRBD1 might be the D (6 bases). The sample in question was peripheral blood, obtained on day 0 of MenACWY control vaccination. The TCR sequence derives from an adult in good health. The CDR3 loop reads CASSLRQVPNSPLHF. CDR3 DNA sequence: TGTGCCAGCAGTCTCCGACAGGTCCCGAATTCACCCCTCCACTTT.